Each of the 9 T cell receptor beta chains below was sequenced from the same sample in a study of shared clonotypes between healthy human individuals. Clones were read by immunoSEQ multiplex PCR, and TCRdb kept only the in-frame ones, dropping some. The profile shows more than 2,000,000 clones, more than 90% of them singletons. The sequencing input was naive CD4+ T cells sorted from blood. Noted subset: CD45RA+ positively selected. These receptors all stem from a man aged 18 to 30 in good health.

Comment on this clone: Different DNA sequences within this sample yield the same CDR3. The chain joins TRBV28 to TRBJ1-1; possibly TRBD1 for D (5 bases). CDR3 size: 15 residues. The ends were cut back, 2 bases at V and 0 bases at J, with 10 bases in the middle. Germline assignment: CDR1 MDHEN and CDR2 SYDVKM. The CDR3 here is CASSLPQGLNTEAFF. In DNA form, the CDR3 reads TGTGCCAGCAGTTTACCTCAGGGATTGAACACTGAAGCTTTCTTT.

The chain links TRBV18 to TRBJ2-6, with D possibly matching TRBD2 (5 bases). Looked up from germline, CDR1 is KGHSH and CDR2 is LQKENI. The V and J ends lost 8 bases and 3 bases respectively, with 17 bases between them. The CDR3 spans 16 residues. The CDR3 DNA follows: TGTGCCAGCACTTGGACCGGGGTCGGTGGGGCCAACGTCCTGACTTTC. It translates to CASTWTGVGGANVLTF.

The chain carries TRBV25-1 and TRBJ1-1; possible D gene TRBD1, 6 bases. The ends were cut back, 7 bases at V and 0 bases at J, with 15 bases in the middle. Germline assignment: CDR1 MGHDK and CDR2 SYGVNS. CDR3 length: 15 residues. The CDR3 spells CASNPGGAMNTEAFF. The CDR3 region has the DNA TGTGCCAGCAATCCCGGGGGGGCTATGAACACTGAAGCTTTCTTT.

The V gene is TRBV9, the J gene TRBJ2-7, with D tentatively TRBD2 (6 bases). There are 14 residues in the CDR3. Germline V gene lookup returns CDR1 SGDLS and CDR2 YYNGEE. Trimming pared 0 bases from V and 6 bases from J, leaving 13 bases between. CDR3 bases: TGTGCCAGCAGCGTAGATGGGACTGGTGGCGAGCAGTACTTC. Protein sequence: CASSVDGTGGEQYF.

The rearrangement links TRBV4-3 to TRBJ2-4, with D uncertain. CDR1 and CDR2 from the germline V gene are LGHNA and YSLEER. The CDR3 consists of 16 residues. V lost 0 bases, J lost 0 bases, and 9 bases lay in between. The CDR3 region has the DNA TGCGCCAGCAGCCAAGATTGGAGTCTAGCCAAAAACATTCAGTACTTC. Amino acids: CASSQDWSLAKNIQYF.

This chain joins TRBV27 and TRBJ2-5; 11 nucleotides match TRBD2. The J segment lost 7 bases and the V segment lost 8 bases, leaving 6 bases of the junction unmatched. The CDR3 is 13 residues long. Germline V gives CDR1 MNHEY, CDR2 SMNVEV (reference sequence). CDR3 nucleotide sequence: TGTGCCAGCGGACTAGCGGGTTTGGGGACCCAGTACTTC. Amino acids: CASGLAGLGTQYF.

About this clone: At the DNA level, this CDR3 is encoded by other sequences in the same sample as well. This chain joins TRBV6-5 and TRBJ1-4, with D uncertain. V lost 4 bases and J lost 5, with 2 bases in between. The CDR3 spans 11 residues. The germline CDR1 and CDR2 sequences are MNHEY and SVGAGI. The DNA of the CDR3 is TGTGCCAGCAGTTCGAATGAAAAACTGTTTTTT. This translates into CASSSNEKLFF.

The V and J genes are TRBV7-2 and TRBJ1-1, with D maybe TRBD1 (6 bases). The CDR3 is made up of 15 amino acids. The V end was cut by 5 bases, the J end by 5 bases, with 18 bases between. Germline V gene data show CDR1 as SGHTA and CDR2 as FQGNSA. The CDR3 nucleotides are TGTGCCAGCAGCCGCGCGGAGGGAGGGGGGACTGAAGCTTTCTTT. This encodes CASSRAEGGGTEAFF.

V gene TRBV7-2 combines with J gene TRBJ2-2; no firm D call. The ends were cut back, 5 bases at V and 5 bases at J, with 18 bases in the middle. The germline gives CDR1 SGHTA, CDR2 FQGNSA. This CDR3 region has 16 residues. The CDR3 loop reads CASSRAPSPRTGELFF. CDR3 coding DNA: TGTGCCAGCAGCCGAGCCCCCTCCCCCCGGACCGGGGAGCTGTTTTTT.